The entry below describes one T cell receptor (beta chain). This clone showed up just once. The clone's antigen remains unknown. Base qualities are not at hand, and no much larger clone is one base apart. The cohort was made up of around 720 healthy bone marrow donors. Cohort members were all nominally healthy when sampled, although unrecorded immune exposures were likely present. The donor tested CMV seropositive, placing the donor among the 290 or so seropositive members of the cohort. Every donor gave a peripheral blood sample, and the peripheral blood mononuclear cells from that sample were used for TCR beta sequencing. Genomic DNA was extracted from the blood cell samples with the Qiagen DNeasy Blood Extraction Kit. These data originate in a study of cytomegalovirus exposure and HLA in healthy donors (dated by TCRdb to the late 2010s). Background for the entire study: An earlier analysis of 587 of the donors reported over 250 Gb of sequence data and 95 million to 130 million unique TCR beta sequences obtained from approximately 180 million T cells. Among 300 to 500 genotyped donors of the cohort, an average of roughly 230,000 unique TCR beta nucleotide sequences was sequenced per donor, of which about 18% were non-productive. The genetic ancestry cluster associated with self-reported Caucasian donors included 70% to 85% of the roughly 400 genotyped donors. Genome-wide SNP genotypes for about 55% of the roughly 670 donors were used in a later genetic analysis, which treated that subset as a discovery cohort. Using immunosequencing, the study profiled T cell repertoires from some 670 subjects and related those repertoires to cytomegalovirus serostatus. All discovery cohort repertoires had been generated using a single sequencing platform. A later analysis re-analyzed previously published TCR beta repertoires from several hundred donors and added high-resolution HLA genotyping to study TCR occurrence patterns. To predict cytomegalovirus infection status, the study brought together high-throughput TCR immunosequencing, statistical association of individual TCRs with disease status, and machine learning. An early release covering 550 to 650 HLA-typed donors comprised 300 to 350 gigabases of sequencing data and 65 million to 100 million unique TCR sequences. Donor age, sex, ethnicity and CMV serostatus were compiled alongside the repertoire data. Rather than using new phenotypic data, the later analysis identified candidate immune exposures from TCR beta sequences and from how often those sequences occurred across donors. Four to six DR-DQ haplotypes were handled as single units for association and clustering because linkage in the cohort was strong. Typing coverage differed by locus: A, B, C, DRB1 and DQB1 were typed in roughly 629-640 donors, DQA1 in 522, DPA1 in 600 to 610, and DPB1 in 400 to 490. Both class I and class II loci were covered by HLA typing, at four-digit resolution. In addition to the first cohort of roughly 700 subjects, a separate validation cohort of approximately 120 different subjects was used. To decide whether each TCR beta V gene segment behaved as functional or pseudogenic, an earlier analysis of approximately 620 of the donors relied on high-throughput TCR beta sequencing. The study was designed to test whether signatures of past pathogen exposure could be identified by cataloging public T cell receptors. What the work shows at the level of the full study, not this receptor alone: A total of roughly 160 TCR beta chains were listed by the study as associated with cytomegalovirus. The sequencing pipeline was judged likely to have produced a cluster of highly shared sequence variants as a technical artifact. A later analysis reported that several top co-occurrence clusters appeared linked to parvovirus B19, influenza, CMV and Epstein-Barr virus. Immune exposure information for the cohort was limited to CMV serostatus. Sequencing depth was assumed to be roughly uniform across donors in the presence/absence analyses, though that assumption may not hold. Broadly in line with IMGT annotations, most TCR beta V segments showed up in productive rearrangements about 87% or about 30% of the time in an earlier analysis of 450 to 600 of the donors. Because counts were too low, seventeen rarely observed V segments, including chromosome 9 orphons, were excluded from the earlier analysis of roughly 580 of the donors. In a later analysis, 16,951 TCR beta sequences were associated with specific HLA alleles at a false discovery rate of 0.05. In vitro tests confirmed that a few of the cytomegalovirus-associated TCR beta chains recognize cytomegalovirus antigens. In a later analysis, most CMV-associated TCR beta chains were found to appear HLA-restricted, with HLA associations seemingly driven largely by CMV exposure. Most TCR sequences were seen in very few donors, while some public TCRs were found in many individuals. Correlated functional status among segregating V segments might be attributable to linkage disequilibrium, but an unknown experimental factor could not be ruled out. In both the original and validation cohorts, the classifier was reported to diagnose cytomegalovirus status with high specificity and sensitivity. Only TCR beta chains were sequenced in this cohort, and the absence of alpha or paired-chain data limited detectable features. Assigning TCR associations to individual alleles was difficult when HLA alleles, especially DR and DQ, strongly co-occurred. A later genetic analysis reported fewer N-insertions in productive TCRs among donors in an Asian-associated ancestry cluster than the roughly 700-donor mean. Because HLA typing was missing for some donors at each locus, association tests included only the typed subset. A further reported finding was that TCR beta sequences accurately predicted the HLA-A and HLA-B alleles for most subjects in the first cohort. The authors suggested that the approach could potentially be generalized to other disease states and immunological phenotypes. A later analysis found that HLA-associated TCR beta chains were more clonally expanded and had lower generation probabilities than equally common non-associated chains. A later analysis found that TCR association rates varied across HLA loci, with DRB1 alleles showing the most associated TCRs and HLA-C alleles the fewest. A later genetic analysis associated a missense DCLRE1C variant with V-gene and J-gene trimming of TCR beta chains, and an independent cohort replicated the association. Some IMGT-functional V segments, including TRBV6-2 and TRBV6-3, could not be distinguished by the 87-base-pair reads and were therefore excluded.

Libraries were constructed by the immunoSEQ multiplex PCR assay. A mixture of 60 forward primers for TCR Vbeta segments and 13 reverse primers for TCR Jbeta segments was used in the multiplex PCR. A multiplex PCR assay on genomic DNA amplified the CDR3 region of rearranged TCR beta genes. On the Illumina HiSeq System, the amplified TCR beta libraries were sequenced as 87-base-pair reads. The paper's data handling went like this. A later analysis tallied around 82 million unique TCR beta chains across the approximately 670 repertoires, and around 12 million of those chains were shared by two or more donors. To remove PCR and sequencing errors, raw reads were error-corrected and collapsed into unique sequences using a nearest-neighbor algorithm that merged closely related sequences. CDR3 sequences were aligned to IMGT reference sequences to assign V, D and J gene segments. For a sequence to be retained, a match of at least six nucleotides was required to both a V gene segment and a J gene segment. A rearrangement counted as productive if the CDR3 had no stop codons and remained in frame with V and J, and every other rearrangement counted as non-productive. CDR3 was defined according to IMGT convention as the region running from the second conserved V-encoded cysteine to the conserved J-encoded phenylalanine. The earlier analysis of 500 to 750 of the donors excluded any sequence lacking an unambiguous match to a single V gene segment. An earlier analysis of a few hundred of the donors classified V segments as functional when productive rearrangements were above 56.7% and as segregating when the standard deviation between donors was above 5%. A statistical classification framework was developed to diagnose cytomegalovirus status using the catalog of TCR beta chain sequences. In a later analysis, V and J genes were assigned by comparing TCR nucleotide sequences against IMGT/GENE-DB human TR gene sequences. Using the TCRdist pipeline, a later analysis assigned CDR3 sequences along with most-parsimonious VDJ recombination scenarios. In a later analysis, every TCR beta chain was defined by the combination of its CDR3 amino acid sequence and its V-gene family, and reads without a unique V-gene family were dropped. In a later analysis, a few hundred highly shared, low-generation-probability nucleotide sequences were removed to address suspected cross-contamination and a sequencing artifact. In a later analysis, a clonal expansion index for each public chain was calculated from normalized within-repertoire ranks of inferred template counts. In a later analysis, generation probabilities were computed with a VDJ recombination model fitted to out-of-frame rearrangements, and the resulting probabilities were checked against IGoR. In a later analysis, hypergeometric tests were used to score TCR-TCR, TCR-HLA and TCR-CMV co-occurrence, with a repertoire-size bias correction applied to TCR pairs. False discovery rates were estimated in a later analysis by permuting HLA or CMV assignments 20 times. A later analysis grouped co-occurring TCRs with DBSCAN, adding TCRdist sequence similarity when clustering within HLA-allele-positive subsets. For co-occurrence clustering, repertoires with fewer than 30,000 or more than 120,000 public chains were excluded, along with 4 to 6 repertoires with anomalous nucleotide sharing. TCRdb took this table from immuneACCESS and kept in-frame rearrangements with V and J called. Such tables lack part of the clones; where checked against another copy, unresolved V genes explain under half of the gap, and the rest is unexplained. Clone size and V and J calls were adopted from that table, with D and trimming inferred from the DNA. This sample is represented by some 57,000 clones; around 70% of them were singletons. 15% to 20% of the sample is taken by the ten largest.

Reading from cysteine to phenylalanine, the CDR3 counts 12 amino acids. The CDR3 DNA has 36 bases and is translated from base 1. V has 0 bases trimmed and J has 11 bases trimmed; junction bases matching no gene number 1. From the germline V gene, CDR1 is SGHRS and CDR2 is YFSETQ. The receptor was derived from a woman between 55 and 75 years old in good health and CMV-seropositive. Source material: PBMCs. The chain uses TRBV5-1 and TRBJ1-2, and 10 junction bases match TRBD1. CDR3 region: CASSLGQGAYTF. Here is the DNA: TGCGCCAGCAGCTTGGGACAGGGGGCATACACCTTC.